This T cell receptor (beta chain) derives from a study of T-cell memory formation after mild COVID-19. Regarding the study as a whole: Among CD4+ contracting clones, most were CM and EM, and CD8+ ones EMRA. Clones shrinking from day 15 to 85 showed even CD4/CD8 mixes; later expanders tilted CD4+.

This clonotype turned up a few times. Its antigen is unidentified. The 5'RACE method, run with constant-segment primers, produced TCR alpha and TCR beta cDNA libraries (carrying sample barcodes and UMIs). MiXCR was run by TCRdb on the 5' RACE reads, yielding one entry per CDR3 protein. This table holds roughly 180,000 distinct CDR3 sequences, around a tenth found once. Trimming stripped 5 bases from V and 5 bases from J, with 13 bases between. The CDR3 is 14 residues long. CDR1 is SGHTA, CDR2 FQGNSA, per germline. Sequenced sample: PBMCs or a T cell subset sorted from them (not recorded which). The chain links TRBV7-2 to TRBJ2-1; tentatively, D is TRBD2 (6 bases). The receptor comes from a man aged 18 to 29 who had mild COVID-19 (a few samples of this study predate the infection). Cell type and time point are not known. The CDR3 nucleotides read TGTGCCAGCAGCACCCGGCGGGGAAACAATGAGCAGTTCTTC. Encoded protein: CASSTRRGNNEQFF.